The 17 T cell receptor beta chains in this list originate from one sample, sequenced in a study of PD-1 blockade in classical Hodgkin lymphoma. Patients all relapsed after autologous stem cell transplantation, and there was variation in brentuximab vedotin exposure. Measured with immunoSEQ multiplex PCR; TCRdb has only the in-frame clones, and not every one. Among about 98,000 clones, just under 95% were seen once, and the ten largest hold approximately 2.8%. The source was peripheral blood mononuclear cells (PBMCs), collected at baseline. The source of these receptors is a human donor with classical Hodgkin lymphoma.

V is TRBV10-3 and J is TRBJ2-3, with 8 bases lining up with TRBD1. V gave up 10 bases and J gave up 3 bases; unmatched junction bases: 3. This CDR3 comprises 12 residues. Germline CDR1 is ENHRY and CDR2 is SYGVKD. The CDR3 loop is CATTGGTDTQYF. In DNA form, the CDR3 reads TGTGCCACAACAGGGGGGACAGATACGCAGTATTTT.

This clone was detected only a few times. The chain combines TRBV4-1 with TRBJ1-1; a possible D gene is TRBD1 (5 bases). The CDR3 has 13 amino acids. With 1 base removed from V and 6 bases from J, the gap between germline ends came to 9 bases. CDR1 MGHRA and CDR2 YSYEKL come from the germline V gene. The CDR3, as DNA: TGCGCCAGCAGCCAAGCAGGGTCCCCTGAAGCTTTCTTT. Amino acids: CASSQAGSPEAFF.

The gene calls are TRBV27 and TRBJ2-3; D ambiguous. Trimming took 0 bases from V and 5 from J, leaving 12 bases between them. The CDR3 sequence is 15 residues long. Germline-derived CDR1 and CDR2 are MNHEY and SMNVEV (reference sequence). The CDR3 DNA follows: TGTGCCAGCAGTTTATCGGTCCCGGTAGGAGATACGCAGTATTTT. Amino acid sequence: CASSLSVPVGDTQYF.

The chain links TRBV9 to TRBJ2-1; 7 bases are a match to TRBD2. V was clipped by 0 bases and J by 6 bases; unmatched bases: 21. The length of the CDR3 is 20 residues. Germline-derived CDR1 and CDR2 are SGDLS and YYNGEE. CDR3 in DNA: TGTGCCAGCAGCGTAGCGGGGTCTAGGCGGGAGCCCGGTCTGGGCAATGAGCAGTTCTTC. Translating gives CASSVAGSRREPGLGNEQFF. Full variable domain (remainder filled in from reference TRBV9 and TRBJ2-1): DSGVTQTPKHLITATGQRVTLRCSPRSGDLSVYWYQQSLDQGLQFLIQYYNGEERAKGNILERFSAQQFPDLHSELNLSSLELGDSALYFCASSVAGSRREPGLGNEQFFGPGTRLTVL.

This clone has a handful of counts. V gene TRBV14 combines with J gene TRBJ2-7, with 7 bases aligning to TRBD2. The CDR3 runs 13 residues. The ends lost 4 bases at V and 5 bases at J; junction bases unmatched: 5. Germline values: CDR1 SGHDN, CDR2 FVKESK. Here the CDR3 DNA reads TGTGCCAGCAGCCCCACTAGCGCCCACGAGCAGTACTTC. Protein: CASSPTSAHEQYF.

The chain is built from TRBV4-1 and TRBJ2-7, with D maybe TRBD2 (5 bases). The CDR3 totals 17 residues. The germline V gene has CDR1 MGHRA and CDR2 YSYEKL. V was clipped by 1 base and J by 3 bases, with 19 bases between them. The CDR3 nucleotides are TGCGCCAGCAGCCAAGGAAAGGGTGGACGCGGGTTCTACGAGCAGTACTTC. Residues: CASSQGKGGRGFYEQYF.

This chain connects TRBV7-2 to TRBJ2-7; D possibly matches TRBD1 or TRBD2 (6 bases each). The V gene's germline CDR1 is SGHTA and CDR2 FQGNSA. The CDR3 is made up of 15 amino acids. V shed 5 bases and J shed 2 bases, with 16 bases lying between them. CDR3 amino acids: CASSEEGHVAYEQYF. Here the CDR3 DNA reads TGTGCCAGCAGCGAGGAGGGACATGTAGCCTACGAGCAGTACTTC.

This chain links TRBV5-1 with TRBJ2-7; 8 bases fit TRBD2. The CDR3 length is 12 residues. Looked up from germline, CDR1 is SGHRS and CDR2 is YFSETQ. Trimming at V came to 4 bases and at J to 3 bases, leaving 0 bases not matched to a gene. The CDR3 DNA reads TGCGCCAGCAGCGCGGGAGGCTACGAGCAGTACTTC. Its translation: CASSAGGYEQYF.

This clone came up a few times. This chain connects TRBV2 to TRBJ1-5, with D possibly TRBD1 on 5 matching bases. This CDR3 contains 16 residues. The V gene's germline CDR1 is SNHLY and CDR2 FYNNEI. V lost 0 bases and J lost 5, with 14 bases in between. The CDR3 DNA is TGTGCCAGCAGTGAAGCCGGGGGGTCCCGAGATCAGCCCCAGCATTTT. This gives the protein CASSEAGGSRDQPQHF.

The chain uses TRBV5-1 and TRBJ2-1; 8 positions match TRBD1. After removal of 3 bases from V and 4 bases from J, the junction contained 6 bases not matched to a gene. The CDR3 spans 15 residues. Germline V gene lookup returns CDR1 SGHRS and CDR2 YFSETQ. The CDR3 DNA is TGCGCCAGCAGCTCTACAGGGGGGAGATACAATGAGCAGTTCTTC. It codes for CASSSTGGRYNEQFF.

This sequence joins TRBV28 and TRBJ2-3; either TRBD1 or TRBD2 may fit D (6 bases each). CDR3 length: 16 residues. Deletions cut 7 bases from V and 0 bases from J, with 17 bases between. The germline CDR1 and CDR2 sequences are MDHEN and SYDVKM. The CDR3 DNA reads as TGTGCCAGCACGTTCTTCACGGGGGCCAGCACAGATACGCAGTATTTT. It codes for CASTFFTGASTDTQYF.

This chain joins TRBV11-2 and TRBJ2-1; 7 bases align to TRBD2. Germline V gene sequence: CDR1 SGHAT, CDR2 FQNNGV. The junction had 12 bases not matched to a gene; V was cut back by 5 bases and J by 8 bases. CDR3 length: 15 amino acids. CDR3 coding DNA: TGTGCCAGCAGCATCAGCGGGGTGGCCCCCCATGAGCAGTTCTTC. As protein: CASSISGVAPHEQFF.

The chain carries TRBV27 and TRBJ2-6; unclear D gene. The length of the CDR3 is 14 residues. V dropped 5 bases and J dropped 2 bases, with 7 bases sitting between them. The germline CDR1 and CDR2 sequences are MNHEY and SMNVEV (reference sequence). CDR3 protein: CASSPYAGANVLTF. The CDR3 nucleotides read TGTGCCAGCAGTCCATACGCTGGGGCCAACGTCCTGACTTTC. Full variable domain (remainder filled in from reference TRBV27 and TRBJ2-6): EAQVTQNPRYLITVTGKKLTVTCSQNMNHEYMSWYRQDPGLGLRQIYYSMNVEVTDKGDVPEGYKVSRKEKRNFPLILESPSPNQTSLYFCASSPYAGANVLTFGAGSRLTVL.

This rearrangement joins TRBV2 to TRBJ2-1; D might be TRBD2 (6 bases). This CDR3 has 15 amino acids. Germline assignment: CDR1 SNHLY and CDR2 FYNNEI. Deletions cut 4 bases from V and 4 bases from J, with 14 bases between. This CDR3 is CASSVGGVGYNEQFF. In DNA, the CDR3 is TGTGCCAGCAGTGTGGGGGGAGTCGGTTACAATGAGCAGTTCTTC.

CDR3 sequence reads: CASSLDRTGGDYGYTF. The CDR3 DNA follows: TGTGCCAGCAGTTTAGATCGGACAGGGGGGGACTATGGCTACACCTTC. The chain carries TRBV28 and TRBJ1-2; 10 bases fit TRBD1. The V gene end was trimmed by 2 bases and the J gene end by 3 bases; junction bases not matched to a gene: 6. This CDR3 region has 16 residues. CDR1 and CDR2 from the germline V gene are MDHEN and SYDVKM.

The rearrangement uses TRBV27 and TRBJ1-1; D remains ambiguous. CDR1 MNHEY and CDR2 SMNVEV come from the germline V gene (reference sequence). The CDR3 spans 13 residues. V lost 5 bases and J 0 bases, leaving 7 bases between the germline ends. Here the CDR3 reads CASSPKVNTEAFF. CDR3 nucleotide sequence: TGTGCCAGCAGTCCGAAAGTGAACACTGAAGCTTTCTTT.

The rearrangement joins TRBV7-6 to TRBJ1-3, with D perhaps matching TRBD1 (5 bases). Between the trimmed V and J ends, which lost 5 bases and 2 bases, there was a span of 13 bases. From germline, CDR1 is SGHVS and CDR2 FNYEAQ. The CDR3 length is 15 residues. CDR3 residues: CASSRQSGPGNTIYF. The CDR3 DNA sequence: TGTGCCAGCAGCAGACAATCGGGGCCTGGAAACACCATATATTTT.